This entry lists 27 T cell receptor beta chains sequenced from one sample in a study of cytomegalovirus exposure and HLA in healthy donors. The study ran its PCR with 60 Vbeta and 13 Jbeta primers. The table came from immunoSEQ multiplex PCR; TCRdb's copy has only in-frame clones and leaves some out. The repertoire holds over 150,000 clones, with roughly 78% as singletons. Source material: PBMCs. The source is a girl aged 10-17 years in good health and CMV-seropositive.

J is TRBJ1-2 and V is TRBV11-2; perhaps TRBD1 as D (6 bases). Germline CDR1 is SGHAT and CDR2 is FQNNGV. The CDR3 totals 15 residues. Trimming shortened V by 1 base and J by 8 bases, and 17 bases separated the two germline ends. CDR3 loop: CASSLGPPQGRGYTF. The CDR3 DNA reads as TGTGCCAGCAGCTTAGGACCACCACAGGGCCGCGGCTACACCTTC.

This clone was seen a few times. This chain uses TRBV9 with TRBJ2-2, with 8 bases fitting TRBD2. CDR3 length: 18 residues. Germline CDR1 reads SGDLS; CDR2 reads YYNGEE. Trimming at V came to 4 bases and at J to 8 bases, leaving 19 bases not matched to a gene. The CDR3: CASSITPALAGALGELFF. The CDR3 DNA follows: TGTGCCAGCAGCATCACCCCGGCGCTAGCGGGCGCTTTGGGGGAGCTGTTTTTT.

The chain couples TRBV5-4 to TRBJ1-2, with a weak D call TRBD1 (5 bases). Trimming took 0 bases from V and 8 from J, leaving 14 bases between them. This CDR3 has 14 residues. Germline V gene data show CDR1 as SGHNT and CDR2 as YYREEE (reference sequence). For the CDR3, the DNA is TGTGCCAGCAGCTTGGAGGGGCAGGGAAAGGGCTACACCTTC. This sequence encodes CASSLEGQGKGYTF.

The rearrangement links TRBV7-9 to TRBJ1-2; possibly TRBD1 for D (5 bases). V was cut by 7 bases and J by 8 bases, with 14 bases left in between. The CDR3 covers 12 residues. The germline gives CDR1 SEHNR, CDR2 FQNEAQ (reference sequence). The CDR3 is CASTPTGDGYTF. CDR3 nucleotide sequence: TGTGCCAGCACCCCGACGGGGGACGGCTACACCTTC.

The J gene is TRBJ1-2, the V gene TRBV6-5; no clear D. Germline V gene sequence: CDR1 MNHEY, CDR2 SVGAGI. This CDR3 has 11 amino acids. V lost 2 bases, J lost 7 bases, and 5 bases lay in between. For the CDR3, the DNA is TGTGCCAGCAGTTACGAGGGTGGCTACACCTTC. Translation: CASSYEGGYTF.

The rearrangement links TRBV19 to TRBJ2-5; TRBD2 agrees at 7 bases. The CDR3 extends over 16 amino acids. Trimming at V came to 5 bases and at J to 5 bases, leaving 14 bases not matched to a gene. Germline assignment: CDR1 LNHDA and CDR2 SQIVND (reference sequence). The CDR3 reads CASSAAGGGGWETQYF. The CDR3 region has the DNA TGTGCCAGTAGTGCTGCCGGCGGGGGAGGATGGGAGACCCAGTACTTC.

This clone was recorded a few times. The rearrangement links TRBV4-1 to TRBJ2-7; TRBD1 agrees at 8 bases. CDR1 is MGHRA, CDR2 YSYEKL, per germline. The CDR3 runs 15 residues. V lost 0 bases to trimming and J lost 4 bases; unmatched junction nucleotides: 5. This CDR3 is CASSQDGRGQYEQYF. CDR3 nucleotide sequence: TGCGCCAGCAGCCAAGATGGCAGGGGGCAATACGAGCAGTACTTC.

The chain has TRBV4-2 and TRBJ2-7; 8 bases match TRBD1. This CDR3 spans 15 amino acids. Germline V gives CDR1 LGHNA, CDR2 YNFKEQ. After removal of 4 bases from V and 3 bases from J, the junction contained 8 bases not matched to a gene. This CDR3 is CASSPQGAIVYEQYF. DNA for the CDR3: TGTGCCAGCAGCCCGCAGGGGGCGATTGTCTACGAGCAGTACTTC.

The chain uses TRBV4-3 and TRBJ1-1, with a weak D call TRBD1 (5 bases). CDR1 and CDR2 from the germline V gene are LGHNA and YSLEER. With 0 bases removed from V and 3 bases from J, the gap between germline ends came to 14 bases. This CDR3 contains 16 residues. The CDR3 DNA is TGCGCCAGCAGCCAAGATTTCGGGGGTGGGGACACTGAAGCTTTCTTT. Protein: CASSQDFGGGDTEAFF.

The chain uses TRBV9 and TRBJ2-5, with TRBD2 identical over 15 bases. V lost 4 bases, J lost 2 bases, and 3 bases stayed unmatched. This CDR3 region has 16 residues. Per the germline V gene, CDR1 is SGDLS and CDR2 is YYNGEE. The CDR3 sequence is CASSSGLAGGQETQYF. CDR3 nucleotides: TGTGCCAGCAGCTCGGGACTAGCGGGGGGACAAGAGACCCAGTACTTC.

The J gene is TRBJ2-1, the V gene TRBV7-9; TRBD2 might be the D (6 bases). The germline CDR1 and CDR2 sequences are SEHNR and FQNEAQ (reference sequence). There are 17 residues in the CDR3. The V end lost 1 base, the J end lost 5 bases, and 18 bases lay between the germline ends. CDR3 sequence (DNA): TGTGCCAGCAGCTTAGGCAGGGCGGGGTACGGAAACAATGAGCAGTTCTTC. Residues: CASSLGRAGYGNNEQFF.

Here the CDR3 DNA reads TGTGCCAGCTCCCCCCGAGAGATAATGAACACTGAAGCTTTCTTT. This sequence encodes CASSPREIMNTEAFF. The chain recombines TRBV18 with TRBJ1-1; no firm D call. The germline V and J ends were trimmed by 6 bases and 0 bases, with 14 bases remaining between them. This CDR3 comprises 15 residues. The germline gives CDR1 KGHSH, CDR2 LQKENI.

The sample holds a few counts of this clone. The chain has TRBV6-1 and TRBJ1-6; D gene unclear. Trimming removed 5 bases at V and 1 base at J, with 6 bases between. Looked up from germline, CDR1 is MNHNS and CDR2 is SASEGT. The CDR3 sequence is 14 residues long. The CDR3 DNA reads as TGTGCCAGCAGTAGAGAGTCCTATAATTCACCCCTCCACTTT. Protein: CASSRESYNSPLHF.

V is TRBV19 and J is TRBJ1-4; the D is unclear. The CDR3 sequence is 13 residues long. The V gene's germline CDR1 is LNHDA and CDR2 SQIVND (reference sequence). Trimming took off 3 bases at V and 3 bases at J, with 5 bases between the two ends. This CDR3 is CASSIVPNEKLFF. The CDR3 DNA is TGTGCCAGTAGTATCGTTCCTAATGAAAAACTGTTTTTT.

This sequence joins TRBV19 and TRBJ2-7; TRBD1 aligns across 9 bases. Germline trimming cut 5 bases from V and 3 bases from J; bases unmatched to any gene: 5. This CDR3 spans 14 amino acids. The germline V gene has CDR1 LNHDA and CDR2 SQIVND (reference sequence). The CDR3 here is CASSGGTGSYEQYF. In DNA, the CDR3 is TGTGCCAGTAGTGGTGGGACAGGGAGCTACGAGCAGTACTTC.

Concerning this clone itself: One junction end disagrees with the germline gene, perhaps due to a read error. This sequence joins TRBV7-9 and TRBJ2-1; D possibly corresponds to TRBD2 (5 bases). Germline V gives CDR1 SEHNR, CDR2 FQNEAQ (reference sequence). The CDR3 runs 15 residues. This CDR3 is CSSSNRLKYYNEQFF. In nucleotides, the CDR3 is TGTTCCAGCAGCAACCGACTAAAATACTACAATGAGCAGTTCTTC. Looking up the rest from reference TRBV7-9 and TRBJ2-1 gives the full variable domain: DTGVSQNPRHKITKRGQNVTFRCDPISEHNRLYWYRQTLGQGPEFLTYFQNEAQLEKSRLLSDRFSAERPKGSFSTLEIQRTEQGDSAMYLCSSSNRLKYYNEQFFGPGTRLTVL.

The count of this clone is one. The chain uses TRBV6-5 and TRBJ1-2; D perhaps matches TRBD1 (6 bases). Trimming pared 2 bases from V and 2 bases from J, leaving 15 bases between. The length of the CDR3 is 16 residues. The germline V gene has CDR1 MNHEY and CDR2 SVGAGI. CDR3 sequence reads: CASSYKAYRENYGYTF. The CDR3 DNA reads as TGTGCCAGCAGTTACAAGGCGTACAGGGAGAACTATGGCTACACCTTC.

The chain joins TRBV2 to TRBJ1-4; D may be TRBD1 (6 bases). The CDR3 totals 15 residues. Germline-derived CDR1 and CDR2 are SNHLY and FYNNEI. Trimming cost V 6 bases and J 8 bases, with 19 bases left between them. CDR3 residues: CASSPGQRPGEKLFF. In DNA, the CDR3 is TGTGCCAGCAGCCCTGGACAGCGCCCAGGGGAAAAACTGTTTTTT.

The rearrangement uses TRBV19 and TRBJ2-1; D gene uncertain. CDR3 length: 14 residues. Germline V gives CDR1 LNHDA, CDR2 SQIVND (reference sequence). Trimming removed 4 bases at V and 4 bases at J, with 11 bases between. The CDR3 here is CASSKDGLYNEQFF. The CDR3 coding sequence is TGTGCCAGTAGTAAAGATGGGCTTTACAATGAGCAGTTCTTC.

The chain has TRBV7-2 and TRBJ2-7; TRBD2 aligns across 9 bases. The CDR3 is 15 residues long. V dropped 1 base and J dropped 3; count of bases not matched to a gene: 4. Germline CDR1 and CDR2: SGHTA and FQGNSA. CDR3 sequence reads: CASSLGAGGSYEQYF. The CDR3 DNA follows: TGTGCCAGCAGCTTAGGAGCGGGGGGAAGCTACGAGCAGTACTTC.

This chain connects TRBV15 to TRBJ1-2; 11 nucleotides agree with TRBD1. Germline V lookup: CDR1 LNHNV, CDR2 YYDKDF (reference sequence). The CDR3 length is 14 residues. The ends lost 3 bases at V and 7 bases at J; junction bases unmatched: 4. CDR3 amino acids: CATSSGDRGIGYTF. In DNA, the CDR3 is TGTGCCACCAGCAGTGGGGACAGGGGGATTGGCTACACCTTC.

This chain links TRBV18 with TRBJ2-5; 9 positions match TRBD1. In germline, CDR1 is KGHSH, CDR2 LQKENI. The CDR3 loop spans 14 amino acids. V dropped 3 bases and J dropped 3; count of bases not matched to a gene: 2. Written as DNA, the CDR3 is TGTGCCAGCTCACCCGACAGGGGGAAAGAGACCCAGTACTTC. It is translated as CASSPDRGKETQYF.

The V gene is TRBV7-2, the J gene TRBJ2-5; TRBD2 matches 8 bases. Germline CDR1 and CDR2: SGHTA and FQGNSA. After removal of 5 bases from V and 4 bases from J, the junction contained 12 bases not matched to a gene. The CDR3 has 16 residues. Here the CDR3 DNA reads TGTGCCAGCAGCCAACCGGGGCTCGGGGGGGGAGAGACCCAGTACTTC. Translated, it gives CASSQPGLGGGETQYF.

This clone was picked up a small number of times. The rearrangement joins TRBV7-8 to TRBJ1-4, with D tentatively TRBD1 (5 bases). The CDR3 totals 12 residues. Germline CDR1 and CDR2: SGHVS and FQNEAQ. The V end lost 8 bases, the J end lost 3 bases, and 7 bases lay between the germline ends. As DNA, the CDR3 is TGTGCCAGCCAGGGATCTAATGAAAAACTGTTTTTT. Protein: CASQGSNEKLFF.

Written as DNA, the CDR3 is TGTGCCAGCAGTCACGGGACAGGGGGGCACGAGCAGTACTTC. This translates into CASSHGTGGHEQYF. The chain employs TRBV6-6 and TRBJ2-7, with 11 bases aligning to TRBD1. There are 14 residues in the CDR3. Germline CDR1 and CDR2: MNHNY and SVGAGI (reference sequence). With 5 bases clipped from V and 5 bases from J, the junction kept 5 bases outside the gene matches.

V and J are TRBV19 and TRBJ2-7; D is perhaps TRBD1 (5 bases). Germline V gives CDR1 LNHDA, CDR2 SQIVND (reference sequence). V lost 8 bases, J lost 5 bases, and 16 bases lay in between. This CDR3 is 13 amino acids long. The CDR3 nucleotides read TGTGCCAGTGTTGGACACAAAAACGACGAGCAGTACTTC. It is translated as CASVGHKNDEQYF.

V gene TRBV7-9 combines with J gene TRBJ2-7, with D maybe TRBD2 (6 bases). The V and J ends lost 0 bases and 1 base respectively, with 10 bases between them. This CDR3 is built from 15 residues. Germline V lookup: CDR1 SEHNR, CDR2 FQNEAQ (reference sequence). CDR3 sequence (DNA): TGTGCCAGCAGCTTAGCTGAGGGGAGGTCCTACGAGCAGTACTTC. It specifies CASSLAEGRSYEQYF.